Listed below are T cell receptor beta chains from one sample, sequenced in a study of immune heterogeneity within non-small cell lung tumors. TCRdb redid the calling of the multiplex PCR reads with MiXCR, one entry per CDR3 protein. Among fewer than 12,000 distinct CDR3 sequences listed, 25% to 30% were seen once. Material for sequencing was lung tumor tissue. These receptors all come from an older woman with non-small cell lung cancer. The CDR3 runs from the conserved cysteine through the conserved F or W. Each record gives: D gene, clone size, V gene, J gene, CDR3 DNA, CDR3 protein. The D gene is left open where the match is weak. Part of the rows lack a size; the others show once, few, many or a class for expanded clones.

TRBD1	NA	TRBV18	TRBJ1-2	TGTGCCAGCTCACCAAACCCGGGACAGGGATCGGGTGGCTACACCTTC	CASSPNPGQGSGGYTF
NA	many	TRBV12-3/TRBV12-4	TRBJ2-1	TGTGCCAGCAGTATTAGACAGTTCAATGAGCAGTTCTTC	CASSIRQFNEQFF
NA	many	TRBV20-1	TRBJ2-2	TGCAGTGCTAGACCCCGACAGGACACCGGGGAGCTGTTTTTT	CSARPRQDTGELFF
NA	few	TRBV6-2/TRBV6-3	TRBJ2-2	TGTGCCAGCAGTGACGGCCTAACTAGAACCGGGGAGCTGTTTTTT	CASSDGLTRTGELFF
NA	NA	TRBV24-1	TRBJ2-1	TGTGCCACCAGTGATTTAGAGGACCCCCACAATGAGCAGTTCTTC	CATSDLEDPHNEQFF
NA	many	TRBV20-1	TRBJ1-2	TGCAGTGCTACGGACCGACCTTATGGCTACACCTTC	CSATDRPYGYTF
NA	NA	TRBV6-1	TRBJ1-5	TGTGCCAGCAGTGAAGCGGGGGGCAATCAGCCCCAGCATTTT	CASSEAGGNQPQHF
NA	NA	TRBV28	TRBJ2-3	TGTGCCAGCAGTTTTATAAGCGGCACAGATACGCAGTATTTT	CASSFISGTDTQYF
TRBD1	NA	TRBV4-1	TRBJ1-2	TGCGCCAGCAGCCAAGATTGGGGGACAGGGGGCGCGCGGGGCTACACCTTC	CASSQDWGTGGARGYTF
NA	NA	TRBV28	TRBJ1-6	TGTGCCAGCAGTCCCTATCAGGGCTATAATTCACCCCTCCACTTT	CASSPYQGYNSPLHF
NA	medium-sized	TRBV20-1	TRBJ1-4	TGCAGTGCTAGCGGTAGATTGACAACTAATGAAAAACTGTTTTTT	CSASGRLTTNEKLFF
NA	few	TRBV9	TRBJ2-3	TGTGCCAGCAGCGTCGAGGGGGGGCACACAGATACGCAGTATTTT	CASSVEGGHTDTQYF
NA	many	TRBV7-2	TRBJ2-1	TGTGCCAGCAGCTTAAGGAGATTTAGTGGAAATGAGCAGTTCTTC	CASSLRRFSGNEQFF
TRBD1	many	TRBV20-1	TRBJ2-2	TGCAGTGCACGACAGGGGGCGAACACCGGGGAGCTGTTTTTT	CSARQGANTGELFF
NA	NA	TRBV2	TRBJ1-1	TGTGCCAGCAGTCCCCCCGGGGGCGAAGACACTGAAGCTTTCTTT	CASSPPGGEDTEAFF
NA	NA	TRBV10-3	TRBJ1-2	TGTGCCATCAGTGAGGGACAGAACTATGGCTACACCTTC	CAISEGQNYGYTF
NA	once	TRBV4-1	TRBJ1-5	TGCGCCAGCAGCCCGGACATGTCAAATCAGCCCCAGCATTTT	CASSPDMSNQPQHF
NA	NA	TRBV27	TRBJ2-3	TGTGCCAGCAGCCTAAACACCCCCTGGGACTTCACAGATACGCAGTATTTT	CASSLNTPWDFTDTQYF
TRBD1	NA	TRBV30	TRBJ1-5	TGTGCCTGGATTGGGACAGTGGACGTTCAGCCCCAGCATTTT	CAWIGTVDVQPQHF
NA	medium-sized	TRBV9	TRBJ2-2	TGTGCCAGCAGCCCAAGACAGGATACCGGGGAGCTGTTTTTT	CASSPRQDTGELFF
TRBD2	medium-sized	TRBV28	TRBJ2-7	TGTGCCAGCAGTCTACGACAGCAAACTAGCGGGAGGCACTACGAGCAGTACTTC	CASSLRQQTSGRHYEQYF
NA	NA	TRBV11-3	TRBJ2-1	TGTGCCAGCAGCTTAGGGAGGTTGGGGAATGAGCAGTTCTTC	CASSLGRLGNEQFF
TRBD2	NA	TRBV12-3/TRBV12-4	TRBJ2-3	TGTGCCAGCCTTAGCGGGAGCACAGATACGCAGTATTTT	CASLSGSTDTQYF
NA	medium-sized	TRBV6-5	TRBJ1-2	TGTGCCAGCAGTTACTCTGGGGTAGAAGGCTACACCTTC	CASSYSGVEGYTF
NA	medium-sized	TRBV6-4	TRBJ1-6	TGTGCCAGCAGTGAATGGGCGGGTTCACCCCTCCACTTT	CASSEWAGSPLHF
TRBD1	medium-sized	TRBV19	TRBJ1-1	TGTGCCAGTAAAAGCGTCCAGGGGGCTGAAGCTTTCTTT	CASKSVQGAEAFF
NA	medium-sized	TRBV6-1	TRBJ2-6	TGTGCCAGCAGTGAAGATGGGGCGGCGGCCAACGTCCTGACTTTC	CASSEDGAAANVLTF
NA	few	TRBV7-7	TRBJ2-1	TGTGCTAGCAGCTTGTTTACGGGGGTTGAGAATGAGCAGTTCTTC	CASSLFTGVENEQFF
NA	NA	TRBV7-2	TRBJ1-3	TGTGCCAGTAGCTTAGGGACCGTAAGCTCTGGAAACACCATATATTTT	CASSLGTVSSGNTIYF
NA	NA	TRBV9	TRBJ2-1	TGTGCCAGCAGCGAGCTGGGTGAGCAGTTCTTC	CASSELGEQFF
TRBD2	medium-sized	TRBV5-1	TRBJ2-3	TGCGCCAGCAGCATAGGACTAGCGGGAGGAACAGATACGCAGTATTTT	CASSIGLAGGTDTQYF
NA	medium-sized	TRBV13	TRBJ1-4	TGTGCCACCGGCTTGGAGGGCGAAAAACTGTTTTTT	CATGLEGEKLFF
NA	few	TRBV28	TRBJ2-5	TGTGCCAGCAGAAGATTAACACCCCCAGAGACCCAGTACTTC	CASRRLTPPETQYF
TRBD2	medium-sized	TRBV20-1	TRBJ2-3	TGCAGTGCTAGAGATCTACTAGCGGGAGGGTTTAAAGATACGCAGTATTTT	CSARDLLAGGFKDTQYF
NA	few	TRBV7-7	TRBJ2-1	TGTGCTAGCAGCTTAGAACCTACTAGGGAGCAGTTCTTC	CASSLEPTREQFF
NA	once	TRBV19	TRBJ2-7	TGTGCCAGTAAACAGGGGGGACTAGCATCCTACGAGCAGTACTTC	CASKQGGLASYEQYF
TRBD2	NA	TRBV7-2	TRBJ2-7	TGTGCCAGCAGCTTATGGCTAGCGGGATTAGGGGAGCAGTACTTC	CASSLWLAGLGEQYF
NA	many	TRBV6-2/TRBV6-3	TRBJ2-1	TGTGCCAGCAGTTCGATAACAGGGAATGAGCAGTTCTTC	CASSSITGNEQFF
TRBD1	NA	TRBV7-6	TRBJ2-5	TGTGCCAGCAGCTTAGCAACCGGGACAGGACAAGAGACCCAGTACTTC	CASSLATGTGQETQYF
TRBD1	medium-sized	TRBV28	TRBJ1-2	TGTGCCCTAGGGGACAGCTATGGCTACACCTTC	CALGDSYGYTF
TRBD1	NA	TRBV20-1	TRBJ2-3	TGCAGTGCTAGGACAGGGGGTGGAGATACGCAGTATTTT	CSARTGGGDTQYF
TRBD2	medium-sized	TRBV28	TRBJ2-3	TGTGCCAGCAGTTCACCATTCGGACTAGCTGACACAGATACGCAGTATTTT	CASSSPFGLADTDTQYF
TRBD2	NA	TRBV7-8	TRBJ2-7	TGTGCCAGCAGCTCGACGACCCGGGACTACTCCTACGAGCAGTACTTC	CASSSTTRDYSYEQYF
NA	NA	TRBV9	TRBJ2-7	TGTGCCAGCAGCCCTTCGGGGACGGGTAACGAGCAGTACTTC	CASSPSGTGNEQYF
NA	many	TRBV19	TRBJ1-2	TGTGCCAGTAGGCGGACGGAATATGGCTACACCTTC	CASRRTEYGYTF